The rows below give T cell receptor beta chains drawn from one sample of a study of T cells after posttransplantation cyclophosphamide. The repertoire was sequenced with immunoSEQ multiplex PCR; TCRdb's copy has only in-frame clones and lacks some. The sample has some 16,000 clones, 70% to 80% seen once; the top ten hold approximately 29%. The sequencing used CD8+ T cells sorted from PBMCs, collected around 2,000 days after a stem cell transplant with posttransplant cyclophosphamide. The receptors were sampled from a female patient in her thirties or forties who received an allogeneic stem cell transplant from a related donor, was CMV-positive, and had no GVHD. Some T cells may be the graft donor's. Both conserved end residues are part of each CDR3. A D gene is named only where the DNA matches it firmly. Some rows have no size entry. The others give once, few or many, or a class for an expanded clone.

TRBJ2-7,14,.,TRBD1,TRBV7-3,CASSLTGQFYEQYF,TGTGCCAGCAGCTTAACGGGACAGTTCTACGAGCAGTACTTC
TRBJ2-3,17,few,TRBD1,TRBV7-8,CASSLMNTGGVTDTQYF,TGTGCCAGCAGCTTAATGAACACAGGGGGCGTAACAGATACGCAGTATTTT
TRBJ1-1,13,.,TRBD1,TRBV29-1,CSVPGQLNTEAFF,TGCAGCGTTCCGGGACAGTTGAACACTGAAGCTTTCTTT
TRBJ1-4,15,.,TRBD1,TRBV4-2,CASSQVGTGGAKLFF,TGTGCCAGCAGCCAAGTCGGGACAGGGGGAGCAAAACTGTTTTTT
TRBJ1-5,16,few,.,TRBV7-9,CASSSLAGGDEQPQHF,TGTGCCAGCAGCTCCTTGGCAGGAGGGGACGAACAGCCCCAGCATTTT
TRBJ2-3,12,.,.,TRBV9,CASSPTGDTQYF,TGTGCCAGCAGCCCGACAGGAGATACGCAGTATTTT
TRBJ2-1,14,.,.,TRBV27,CASSLSSVYNEQFF,TGTGCCAGCAGTTTGTCTAGCGTTTACAATGAGCAGTTCTTC
TRBJ2-7,13,.,.,TRBV14,CASRLRSTYEQYF,TGTGCCAGCAGACTAAGGTCGACCTACGAGCAGTACTTC
TRBJ1-1,13,.,TRBD1,TRBV5-1,CASSRTGDTEAFF,TGCGCCAGCAGCAGGACAGGGGACACTGAAGCTTTCTTT
TRBJ2-4,15,.,.,TRBV4-3,CASSQDSFSKNIQYF,TGCGCCAGCAGCCAGGATAGCTTCTCCAAAAACATTCAGTACTTC
TRBJ2-1,13,once,.,TRBV6-1,CASSYSSYNEQFF,TGTGCCAGCAGTTATAGCTCCTACAATGAGCAGTTCTTC
TRBJ2-7,12,.,.,TRBV27,CASSLPGYEQYF,TGTGCCAGCAGTTTACCGGGCTACGAGCAGTACTTC
TRBJ2-7,13,.,TRBD1,TRBV7-3,CASSPGTDYEQYF,TGTGCCAGCAGCCCCGGGACAGACTACGAGCAGTACTTC
TRBJ1-3,15,.,.,TRBV11-2,CASSLGGSSGNTIYF,TGTGCCAGCAGCTTAGGAGGTTCCTCTGGAAACACCATATATTTT
TRBJ2-1,11,.,TRBD2,TRBV27,CASSHGGAGFF,TGTGCCAGCAGTCACGGGGGGGCAGGGTTCTTC
TRBJ1-1,14,large,.,TRBV27,CASSPVAVNTEAFF,TGTGCCAGCAGCCCGGTTGCGGTGAACACTGAAGCTTTCTTT
TRBJ2-7,14,.,.,TRBV9,CASSVGGPGYEQYF,TGTGCCAGCAGCGTAGGGGGGCCCGGCTACGAGCAGTACTTC
TRBJ1-2,14,.,TRBD1,TRBV5-5,CASSGTASNYGYTF,TGTGCCAGCAGCGGGACAGCTTCTAACTATGGCTACACCTTC
TRBJ2-7,14,.,.,TRBV6-1,CASSSSTGDYEQYF,TGTGCCAGCAGTTCGTCGACAGGAGACTACGAGCAGTACTTC
TRBJ1-6,15,few,.,TRBV11-2,CASSSTDSYNSPLHF,TGTGCCAGCAGCTCGACAGACTCCTATAATTCACCCCTCCACTTT
TRBJ2-7,14,.,TRBD2,TRBV5-1,CASGRASGFYEQYF,TGCGCCAGCGGGAGGGCTAGCGGATTCTACGAGCAGTACTTC
TRBJ2-2,13,.,.,TRBV9,CASSVGGHGELFF,TGTGCCAGCAGCGTTGGAGGCCACGGGGAGCTGTTTTTT
TRBJ1-6,12,.,.,TRBV25-1,CASTPGNSPLHF,TGTGCCAGCACCCCGGGGAATTCACCCCTCCACTTT
TRBJ2-1,11,.,TRBD2,TRBV27,CASTSGGEQFF,TGTGCCAGCACCTCGGGGGGTGAGCAGTTCTTC
TRBJ1-3,15,.,.,TRBV9,CASSVQGGAGNTIYF,TGTGCCAGCAGCGTACAGGGAGGGGCTGGAAACACCATATATTTT
TRBJ2-3,15,.,TRBD2,TRBV4-3,CASSPLASYTDTQYF,TGCGCCAGCAGCCCACTAGCGAGCTACACAGATACGCAGTATTTT
TRBJ2-1,16,once,TRBD2,TRBV4-1,CASSQDSSGGVDEQFF,TGCGCCAGCAGCCAAGATTCTAGCGGGGGGGTCGATGAGCAGTTCTTC
TRBJ2-7,10,large,.,TRBV2,CASSYYEQYF,TGTGCCAGCAGTTATTACGAGCAGTACTTC
TRBJ1-1,13,once,.,TRBV5-6,CASSLDMNTEAFF,TGTGCCAGCAGCTTGGACATGAACACTGAAGCTTTCTTT